Below, 21 T cell receptor beta chains from the same sample are listed, as sequenced in a study of shared clonotypes between healthy human individuals. The repertoire was sequenced with immunoSEQ multiplex PCR; TCRdb's copy has only in-frame clones and lacks some. The table has about 2 million clones, 85% to 95% seen once. Sequenced sample: naive CD4+ T cells sorted from blood. Noted subset: CD45RA+ positively selected. These receptors originate from a man younger than 35 in good health.

This clone was recorded only once. The chain recombines TRBV20-1 with TRBJ2-2; D is ambiguous. The germline V gene has CDR1 DFQATT and CDR2 SNEGSKA (reference sequence). There are 11 residues in the CDR3. Trimming removed 5 bases from V and 4 bases from J, with 5 bases in between. The CDR3 nucleotides are TGCAGTGCTGAACTCACCGGGGAGCTGTTTTTT. This encodes CSAELTGELFF.

This clone has just one count. The sample contains more than one DNA sequence encoding this CDR3. The chain's CDR3 is CASSYSTGNTEAFF. The CDR3 nucleotides read TGTGCCAGCAGTTACTCAACAGGGAACACTGAAGCTTTCTTT. The chain has TRBV6-6 and TRBJ1-1, with D tentatively TRBD1 (5 bases). The CDR3 spans 14 residues. Looked up from germline, CDR1 is MNHNY and CDR2 is SVGAGI (reference sequence). V was cut by 0 bases and J by 1 base, with 6 bases left in between.

The chain carries TRBV4-1 and TRBJ1-1; tentative D call: TRBD1 (5 bases). CDR3 length equals 16 residues. Germline CDR1 reads MGHRA; CDR2 reads YSYEKL. The V end was cut by 4 bases, the J end by 0 bases, with 15 bases between. In DNA, the CDR3 is TGCGCCAGCAGCCCGCAAGAGGGGCAGGTGAACACTGAAGCTTTCTTT. This codes for CASSPQEGQVNTEAFF.

With regard to this clone: The junction differs from germline at one of its ends, possibly a read error. This rearrangement joins TRBV5-4 to TRBJ2-7, with TRBD1 matching over 10 bases. Germline CDR1 SGHNT, CDR2 YYREEE (reference sequence). The CDR3 extends over 15 amino acids. Here the CDR3 reads CVSSLVTGGLNEQYF. The CDR3 nucleotides read TGTGTCAGCAGCTTGGTGACAGGGGGCTTAAACGAGCAGTACTTC.

The chain combines TRBV6-1 with TRBJ2-3; D is unresolved. The CDR3 covers 16 residues. The V gene's germline CDR1 is MNHNS and CDR2 SASEGT. V gave up 1 base and J gave up 6 bases, with 17 bases separating them. This CDR3 is CASSEVDGSVLDTQYF. CDR3 DNA: TGTGCCAGCAGTGAAGTAGACGGTTCCGTTCTGGATACGCAGTATTTT.

This chain links TRBV6-6 with TRBJ2-2; D unclear. Trimming stripped 2 bases from V and 0 bases from J, with 10 bases between. The CDR3 is made up of 16 amino acids. Germline V gene data show CDR1 as MNHNY and CDR2 as SVGAGI (reference sequence). The CDR3 is CASSYGLGTNTGELFF. CDR3 nucleotides: TGTGCCAGCAGTTACGGCCTAGGGACGAACACCGGGGAGCTGTTTTTT.

This chain uses TRBV7-8 with TRBJ1-6, with D possibly matching TRBD1 (5 bases). V lost 4 bases and J lost 7, with 11 bases in between. The CDR3 spans 14 residues. Germline V CDR1 and CDR2: SGHVS, FQNEAQ. In DNA, the CDR3 is TGTGCCAGCAGCTCCGGGACGGACAATTCACCCCTCCACTTT. Its protein product is CASSSGTDNSPLHF.

The rearrangement uses TRBV5-1 and TRBJ1-3; 7 bases match TRBD1. This CDR3 is 17 amino acids long. V dropped 2 bases and J dropped 2; count of bases not matched to a gene: 10. From germline, CDR1 is SGHRS and CDR2 YFSETQ. The CDR3 DNA reads TGCGCCAGCAGCTTAGACTATATGGACAGGACTGGAAACACCATATATTTT. This encodes CASSLDYMDRTGNTIYF. The full variable domain, rest sourced from reference TRBV5-1 and TRBJ1-3, is KAGVTQTPRYLIKTRGQQVTLSCSPISGHRSVSWYQQTPGQGLQFLFEYFSETQRNKGNFPGRFSGRQFSNSRSEMNVSTLELGDSALYLCASSLDYMDRTGNTIYFGEGSWLTVV.

J is TRBJ1-2 and V is TRBV19, with 8 bases matching TRBD1. This CDR3 is built from 16 residues. Germline-derived CDR1 and CDR2 are LNHDA and SQIVND (reference sequence). The V segment lost 7 bases and the J segment 0 bases; nucleotides outside the gene matches: 10. CDR3: CASTLTGAQANYGYTF. CDR3 in DNA: TGTGCCAGTACCCTGACAGGGGCCCAAGCTAACTATGGCTACACCTTC.

The chain uses TRBV6-6 and TRBJ1-1; possible D gene TRBD1, 6 bases. The CDR3 consists of 15 residues. V was pared by 6 bases and J by 4 bases, with 18 bases between. Looked up from germline, CDR1 is MNHNY and CDR2 is SVGAGI (reference sequence). The CDR3 region has the DNA TGTGCCAGCAGCAGGGTACGGGGGGCTGGCACTGAAGCTTTCTTT. This gives the protein CASSRVRGAGTEAFF.

Written as DNA, the CDR3 is TGCGCCAGCAGCTTGGCAGTTAGCGGGAGTTCGGATACGCAGTATTTT. It translates to CASSLAVSGSSDTQYF. The chain is built from TRBV5-1 and TRBJ2-3, with 9 bases that match TRBD2. Germline trimming cut 0 bases from V and 6 bases from J; bases unmatched to any gene: 8. This CDR3 has 16 amino acids. Looked up from germline, CDR1 is SGHRS and CDR2 is YFSETQ.

The DNA for the CDR3 is TGTGCCAGCTCACCCCCTCGTCAGCGGGAGGGCCCGTACGAGCAGTACTTC. It is translated as CASSPPRQREGPYEQYF. The V and J genes are TRBV18 and TRBJ2-7, with 10 positions matching TRBD2. CDR1 and CDR2 (germline): KGHSH, LQKENI. Trimming removed 3 bases from V and 4 bases from J; junction bases left unmatched: 12. The CDR3 has 17 residues.

About this clone: This specimen includes other DNA sequences encoding the same CDR3. This rearrangement joins TRBV18 to TRBJ2-7; a possible D gene is TRBD2 (5 bases). V lost 3 bases, J lost 6 bases, and 12 bases lay in between. The germline gives CDR1 KGHSH, CDR2 LQKENI. The CDR3 length is 13 residues. In DNA form, the CDR3 reads TGTGCCAGCTCACCCCCGGGGTTAAGCGAGCAGTACTTC. Translating gives CASSPPGLSEQYF.

The chain joins TRBV2 to TRBJ1-3; tentatively, D is TRBD1 (5 bases). The CDR3 length is 14 residues. V lost 6 bases to trimming and J lost 2 bases, with 11 bases between them. Germline V lookup: CDR1 SNHLY, CDR2 FYNNEI. CDR3: CASSREVPGNTIYF. In DNA, the CDR3 is TGTGCCAGCAGCAGGGAGGTACCTGGAAACACCATATATTTT.

The chain links TRBV6-1 to TRBJ1-5; 7 bases are shared with TRBD1. This CDR3 contains 15 residues. CDR1 is MNHNS, CDR2 SASEGT, per germline. With 8 bases clipped from V and 7 bases from J, the junction kept 14 bases outside the gene matches. CDR3 sequence (DNA): TGTGCCAGCGGAAACAACAGGGGCAGTAGGCAGCCCCAGCATTTT. It encodes CASGNNRGSRQPQHF.

This chain connects TRBV4-1 to TRBJ2-5, with 7 bases identical to TRBD1. Germline values: CDR1 MGHRA, CDR2 YSYEKL. The J segment lost 2 bases and the V segment lost 0 bases, leaving 3 bases of the junction unmatched. This CDR3 is built from 15 residues. CDR3 amino acids: CASSQDRDRQETQYF. The DNA for the CDR3 is TGCGCCAGCAGCCAAGACCGGGACAGACAAGAGACCCAGTACTTC.

V usage is TRBV5-6 and J usage is TRBJ1-3; D remains ambiguous. Per the germline V gene, CDR1 is SGHDT and CDR2 is YYEEEE. The CDR3 consists of 12 residues. V lost 9 bases and J 4 bases, leaving 11 bases between the germline ends. CDR3 residues: CATQQSGNTIYF. The CDR3 coding sequence is TGTGCCACTCAACAGAGCGGAAACACCATATATTTT.

The V call is TRBV27, the J call TRBJ2-3; 8 bases align to TRBD2. Trimming cost V 6 bases and J 4 bases; bases outside gene matches: 12. CDR1 and CDR2 (germline): MNHEY, SMNVEV (reference sequence). This CDR3 region has 16 residues. CDR3 DNA sequence: TGTGCCAGCAGAACGGGACTAGTTCGGATCGCAGATACGCAGTATTTT. This gives the protein CASRTGLVRIADTQYF.

The genes are TRBV7-2 and TRBJ1-1; D is undetermined. This CDR3 comprises 14 residues. V lost 0 bases, J lost 4 bases, and 9 bases lay in between. CDR1 and CDR2 (germline): SGHTA, FQGNSA. The CDR3 DNA reads TGTGCCAGCAGCTTAGCGTTCCGGGGCACTGAAGCTTTCTTT. Translated, it gives CASSLAFRGTEAFF.

The CDR3 reads CASSSERTGGNSPLHF. The CDR3 bases are TGTGCCAGCAGCTCCGAACGGACAGGGGGTAATTCACCCCTCCACTTT. V is TRBV5-4 and J is TRBJ1-6, with 10 positions matching TRBD1. This CDR3 is built from 16 residues. The V gene's germline CDR1 is SGHNT and CDR2 YYREEE (reference sequence). V lost 3 bases and J lost 6; bases outside the gene matches: 6.

The gene calls are TRBV5-1 and TRBJ1-1; TRBD1 matches at 10 bases. The CDR3 is made up of 17 amino acids. CDR1 and CDR2 from the germline V gene are SGHRS and YFSETQ. The trim removed 1 base at V and 2 bases at J, leaving 8 bases unmatched. The chain's CDR3 is CASSLRTGGGRNTEAFF. DNA for the CDR3: TGCGCCAGCAGCTTGAGGACAGGGGGAGGAAGAAACACTGAAGCTTTCTTT.